This T cell receptor (beta chain) was profiled in a study of a mutant IDH1 vaccine in newly diagnosed glioma. The overall study: Sex distribution of treated patients was about 60% male and roughly 38% female; mean age was around 40 years. Earlier therapy was either radiotherapy, temozolomide, or both, and most got both. Notes on the study in general: Of all patients, under 95% showed vaccine-induced immune responses.

Measured with immunoSEQ multiplex PCR; TCRdb has only the in-frame clones, and not every one. The data hold more than 50,000 clones, with 70% to 90% observed a single time. The CDR3 runs 13 residues. Germline V gives CDR1 MNHEY, CDR2 SMNVEV (reference sequence). V lost 0 bases and J lost 12, with 14 bases in between. Concerning this clone itself: What it recognizes is unknown.

Time point: week 11, during vaccination. Topical imiquimod was applied with each vaccine dose, which held 300 ug of mutant IDH1 20-mer peptide. The donor cohort comprised cases of new WHO grade 3 or 4 IDH1-mutant, ATRX-lost astrocytoma. The source material was PBMCs, sampled from a glioma patient whose treatment included an IDH1 peptide vaccine. V is TRBV27 and J is TRBJ1-1; D is unresolved. The sequence was collected from a man aged 40-50 years with glioma. The CDR3 sequence is CASSLSRGQDTFF. The CDR3 DNA follows: TGTGCCAGCAGTTTATCGAGAGGCCAGGATACTTTCTTT.